This T cell receptor beta chain is from a study of T cell repertoires in cytomegalovirus infection. About the research overall: Selected CMV epitopes included recently identified HLA-C-restricted ones as well as well-studied HLA-B-restricted ones. Indicated by public TCR beta signatures were CMV infection and matching HLA type.

The V gene end was trimmed by 4 bases and the J gene end by 2 bases; junction bases not matched to a gene: 7. This CDR3 is built from 16 residues. Germline CDR1 is SEHNR and CDR2 is FQNEAQ (reference sequence). TCRdb re-derived calls from the reads in MiXCR, one entry per CDR3 protein. This sample yields fewer than 850,000 distinct CDR3 sequences, of which approximately 32% are seen a single time; roughly 13% belongs to the top ten. This clonotype occurred many times. Its antigen remains unknown. Overall study findings and caveats: HLA-C-restricted CMV-specific TCR beta clonotypes prevailed in the ex vivo response. Carriers of CMV plus the relevant HLA were identified by cumulative public TCR beta family frequency.

The TCR was taken from a human donor in good health (CMV status not recorded). Some clones in this sample may be carry-over from other donors' samples. The chain joins TRBV7-9 to TRBJ2-5; 10 nucleotides agree with TRBD1. Sequenced here: cultured CD8+ T cells from PBMCs, sampled from culture after CMV antigen stimulation. The CDR3 DNA reads TGTGCCAGCAGCTGGAACCGGGACAGGGGTCAAGAGACCCAGTACTTC. As protein: CASSWNRDRGQETQYF.